This T cell receptor (beta chain) was sequenced during a study of shared clonotypes between healthy human individuals. The V and J ends lost 7 bases and 7 bases, in that order; junction bases with no gene match: 10. This CDR3 region has 15 residues. Germline CDR1 and CDR2: LNHDA and SQIVND (reference sequence). Clones were sequenced by immunoSEQ multiplex PCR, and TCRdb holds only the in-frame ones, with some missing. The repertoire includes 2,500,000 or so clones, 93% of them detected once, and roughly 0.39% sits in the top ten. This chain connects TRBV19 to TRBJ1-5; TRBD1 matches at 10 bases. The sequenced sample consisted of naive CD4+ T cells from PBMCs. Subset in this sample: CD45RA+ positively selected. This clonotype originated in a man between 18 and 29 years old in good health. Some clones in this sample may be carry-over from other donors' samples. The CDR3 DNA reads TGTGCCAGTAAGAACGACAGGGGGCTAAGACAGCCCCAGCATTTT. Translating gives CASKNDRGLRQPQHF.